Here is one T cell receptor beta chain with its context. What it recognizes is unknown. This entry comes from a study of T cell responses to AZD1222 COVID-19 vaccine. General study points: Spike as a whole was targeted by vaccine-associated CD4 TCRs, dominant at 160-218 and 743-854.

Germline loops: CDR1 LGHDT, CDR2 YNNKEL (reference sequence). With 1 base clipped from V and 5 bases from J, the junction kept 9 bases outside the gene matches. The CDR3 consists of 17 residues. TCRdb's table, derived via immunoSEQ multiplex PCR, lists solely in-frame clones and lacks some. The table includes some 140,000 clones, around 84% detected once. The chain is built from TRBV3-1 (or the pseudogene TRBV3-2) and TRBJ1-4, with 8 nucleotides matching TRBD1. This clonotype originated in an adult in good health. The sequences come from peripheral blood, collected on day 0 of AZD1222 vaccination. The CDR3 coding sequence is TGTGCCAGCAGCCAAGTTCGGACGGACAGGGACAATGAAAAACTGTTTTTT. Translated, it gives CASSQVRTDRDNEKLFF.